These 3 T cell receptor beta chains were all obtained from the same sample, sequenced in a study of blood T cell repertoires in COVID-19. The table came from immunoSEQ multiplex PCR; TCRdb's copy has only in-frame clones and leaves some out. The sample lists around 42,000 clones; 80% were seen once. The sample was peripheral blood. Source of these receptors: a man older than 75 with active or convalescent COVID-19.

The sample holds a few counts of this clone. This sequence joins TRBV11-3 and TRBJ2-5; 9 bases match TRBD2. J lost 3 bases, V lost 1 base, and 3 bases had no gene match. The germline V gene encodes CDR1 SGHNT and CDR2 YENEEA. This CDR3 is 15 amino acids long. CDR3 protein: CASSLGGRAEETQYF. In nucleotides, the CDR3 is TGTGCCAGCAGCTTAGGCGGGAGGGCCGAAGAGACCCAGTACTTC.

The gene calls are TRBV6-6 and TRBJ2-6; TRBD1 might be the D (6 bases). Trimming shortened V by 6 bases and J by 3 bases, and 6 bases separated the two germline ends. CDR1 and CDR2 from the germline V gene are MNHNY and SVGAGI (reference sequence). CDR3 size: 13 residues. The CDR3 nucleotides are TGTGCCAGCAGGACAGGTGGGGCCAACGTCCTGACTTTC. This codes for CASRTGGANVLTF.

This clone has more than one count but fewer than ten. The chain employs TRBV6-1 and TRBJ1-1; 9 nucleotides match TRBD1. Per the germline V gene, CDR1 is MNHNS and CDR2 is SASEGT. The ends lost 0 bases at V and 0 bases at J; junction bases unmatched: 5. The CDR3 sequence is 17 residues long. This CDR3 is CASSEATGGGVNTEAFF. The CDR3 bases are TGTGCCAGCAGTGAAGCGACAGGGGGAGGCGTGAACACTGAAGCTTTCTTT.